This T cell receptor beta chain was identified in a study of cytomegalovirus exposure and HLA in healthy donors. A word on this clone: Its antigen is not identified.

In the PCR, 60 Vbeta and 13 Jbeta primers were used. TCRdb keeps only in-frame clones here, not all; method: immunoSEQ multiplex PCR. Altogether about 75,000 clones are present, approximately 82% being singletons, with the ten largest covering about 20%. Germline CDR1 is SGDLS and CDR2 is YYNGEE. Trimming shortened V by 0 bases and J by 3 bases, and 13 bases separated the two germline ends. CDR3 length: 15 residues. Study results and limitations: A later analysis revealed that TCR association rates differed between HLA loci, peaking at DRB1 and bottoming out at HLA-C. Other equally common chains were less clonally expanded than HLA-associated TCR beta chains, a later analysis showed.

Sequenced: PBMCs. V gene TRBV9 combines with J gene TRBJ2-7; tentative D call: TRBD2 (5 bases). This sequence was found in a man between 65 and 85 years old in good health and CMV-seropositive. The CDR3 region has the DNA TGTGCCAGCAGCGTAGGGGGAGACGTTGGCTACGAGCAGTACTTC. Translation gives CASSVGGDVGYEQYF. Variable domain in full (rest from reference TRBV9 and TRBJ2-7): DSGVTQTPKHLITATGQRVTLRCSPRSGDLSVYWYQQSLDQGLQFLIQYYNGEERAKGNILERFSAQQFPDLHSELNLSSLELGDSALYFCASSVGGDVGYEQYFGPGTRLTVT.